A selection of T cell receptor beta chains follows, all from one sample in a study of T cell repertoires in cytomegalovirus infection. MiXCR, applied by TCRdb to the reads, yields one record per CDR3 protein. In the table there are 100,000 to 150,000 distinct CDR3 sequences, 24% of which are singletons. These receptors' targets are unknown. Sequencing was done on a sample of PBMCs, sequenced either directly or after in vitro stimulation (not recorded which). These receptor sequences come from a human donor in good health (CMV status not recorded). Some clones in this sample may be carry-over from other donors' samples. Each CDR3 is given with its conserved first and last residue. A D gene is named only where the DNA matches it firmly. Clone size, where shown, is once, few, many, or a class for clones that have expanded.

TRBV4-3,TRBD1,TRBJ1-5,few,TGCGCCAGCAGCCAAGATTGGACAGGGGGTCAGCCCCAGCATTTT,CASSQDWTGGQPQHF
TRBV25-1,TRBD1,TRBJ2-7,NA,TGTGCCAGCAGTGAGCTGGGACAGGGCTACGAGCAGTACTTC,CASSELGQGYEQYF
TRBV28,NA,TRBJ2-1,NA,TGTGCCAGCAGCCCGACTAGGAACAATGAGCAGTTCTTC,CASSPTRNNEQFF
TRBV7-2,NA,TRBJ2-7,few,TGTGCCAGCAGCTTTAACAGGGGGGGGGAGCAGTACTTC,CASSFNRGGEQYF
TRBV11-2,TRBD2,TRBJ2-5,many,TGTGCCAGCAGCTCCTTCGGGGGGCAAGAGACCCAGTACTTC,CASSSFGGQETQYF
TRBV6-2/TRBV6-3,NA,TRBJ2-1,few,TGTGCCAGCAGTTACTCTGGCACCCACAATGAGCAGTTCTTC,CASSYSGTHNEQFF
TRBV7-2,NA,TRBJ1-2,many,TGTGCCAGCAGCTTAGCGGGAGGAGGGACCGACTATGGCTACACCTTC,CASSLAGGGTDYGYTF
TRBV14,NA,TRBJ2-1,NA,TGTGCCAGCAGCCGAACTAGAGGGGGGAGGTTCTTC,CASSRTRGGRFF
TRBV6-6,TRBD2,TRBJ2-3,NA,TGTGCCAGCAGCCGCCAAGCGGGAGAGAGCGCAGATACGCAGTATTTT,CASSRQAGESADTQYF
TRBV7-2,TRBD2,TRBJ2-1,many,TGTGCCAGCAGCCTGCGGGAGGGCCTTTGGGAGCAGTTCTTC,CASSLREGLWEQFF
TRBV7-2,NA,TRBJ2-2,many,TGTGCCAGCAGCTTAGTGGGTCCCGGGGAGCTGTTTTTT,CASSLVGPGELFF
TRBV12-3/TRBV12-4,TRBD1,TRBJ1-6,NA,TGTGCCAGCAGTCTGACAGGGTATAATTCACCCCTCCACTTT,CASSLTGYNSPLHF
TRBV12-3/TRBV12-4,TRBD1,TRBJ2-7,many,TGTGCCAGCACCACCCTTCGCTCGCCGGGACAGGGCTATGAGGAGCAGTACTTC,CASTTLRSPGQGYEEQYF
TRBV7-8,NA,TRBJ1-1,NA,TGTGCCAGCACCTTAGTCGGGGGTAGGTACACTGAAGCTTTCTTT,CASTLVGGRYTEAFF
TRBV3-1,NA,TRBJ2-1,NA,TGTGCCAGCAGCCATAGCTGGGAGGAACAGTTCTTC,CASSHSWEEQFF
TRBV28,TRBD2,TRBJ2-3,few,TGTGCCAGCGGGGAGGGAGAAGGACCTAGAGGCACAGATACGCAGTATTTT,CASGEGEGPRGTDTQYF
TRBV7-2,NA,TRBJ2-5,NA,TGTGCCAGCAGCTTCCAACAGGGACAAGAGACCCAGTACTTC,CASSFQQGQETQYF
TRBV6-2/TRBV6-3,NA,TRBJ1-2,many,TGTGCCAGCAGCCTGGGAGCTAACTATGGCTACACCTTC,CASSLGANYGYTF
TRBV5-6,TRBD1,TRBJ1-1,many,TGTGCCAGCAGCAAGGACAGGGTCTCCACTGAAGCTTTCTTT,CASSKDRVSTEAFF
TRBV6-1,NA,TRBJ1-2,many,TGTGCCAGCATCGGAAGGAGGGTAGCTAACTATGGCTACACCTTC,CASIGRRVANYGYTF
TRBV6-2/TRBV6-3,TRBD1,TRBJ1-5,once,TGTGCCAGCGGGCCAGGGGGTCAGCCCCAGCATTTT,CASGPGGQPQHF
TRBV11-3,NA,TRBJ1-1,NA,TGTGCCAGCTCAGATCAGGGGAACACTGAAGCTTTCTTT,CASSDQGNTEAFF
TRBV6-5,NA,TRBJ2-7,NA,TGTGCCAGCAGTTACGTAAGGACCCCCCTGGGCGAGCAGTACTTC,CASSYVRTPLGEQYF
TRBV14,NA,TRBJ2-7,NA,TGTGCCAGCAGCCATCGGGCAGGGACGTCCTACGAGCAGTACTTC,CASSHRAGTSYEQYF
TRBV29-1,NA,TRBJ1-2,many,TGCAGCGTTGGAGGACTCTATGGCTACACCTTC,CSVGGLYGYTF
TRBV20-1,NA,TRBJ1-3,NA,TGCAGTGCTAGAGTACAGGGATCAGGAAACACCATATATTTT,CSARVQGSGNTIYF
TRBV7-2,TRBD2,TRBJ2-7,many,TGTGCCAGCAGCCTTTTGGGTAGCGGGTTGAAGGTAACCTACGAGCAGTACTTC,CASSLLGSGLKVTYEQYF
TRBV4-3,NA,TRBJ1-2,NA,TGCGCCAGCAGCCAAGATCTTGGGACCAGCTATGGCTACACCTTC,CASSQDLGTSYGYTF
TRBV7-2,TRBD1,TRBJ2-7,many,TGTGCCAGCAGCTTAGGTGGCGGACAGGTCGGGTACGAGCAGTACTTC,CASSLGGGQVGYEQYF
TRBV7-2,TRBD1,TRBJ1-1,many,TGTGCCAGCAGCCTGGACAGGGAGTCTTACACTGAAGCTTTCTTT,CASSLDRESYTEAFF
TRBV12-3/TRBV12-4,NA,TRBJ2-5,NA,TGTGCCAGCAGGTCGGACAGAAAAGAGACCCAGTACTTC,CASRSDRKETQYF
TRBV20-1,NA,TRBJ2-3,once,TGCAGTGGTCTGGGAGGCCACACAGATACGCAGTATTTT,CSGLGGHTDTQYF
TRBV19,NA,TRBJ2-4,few,TGTGCCAGTAGTACTCGATCAAACCGAAACATTCAGTACTTC,CASSTRSNRNIQYF
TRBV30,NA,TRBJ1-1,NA,TGTGCCTGGAGGCCCAAACCGGGACAACTGAACACTGAAGCTTTCTTT,CAWRPKPGQLNTEAFF
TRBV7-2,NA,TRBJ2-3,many,TGTGCCAGCAGCCCATCGCTGGAGGTGCAGTATTTT,CASSPSLEVQYF
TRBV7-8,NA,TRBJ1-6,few,TGTGCCAGCAGCCAGTACAGCGATAATTCACCCCTCCACTTT,CASSQYSDNSPLHF
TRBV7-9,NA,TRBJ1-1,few,TGTGCCAGCAGCTTGTCCTGGAACACTGAAGCTTTCTTT,CASSLSWNTEAFF
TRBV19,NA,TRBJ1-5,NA,TGTGCCAGTAGTATAGACAGGACAAAGCCCCAGCATTTT,CASSIDRTKPQHF
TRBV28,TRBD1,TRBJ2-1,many,TGTGCCAGCAGTTTAGATATCGGGACAGGCTACAATGAGCAGTTCTTC,CASSLDIGTGYNEQFF